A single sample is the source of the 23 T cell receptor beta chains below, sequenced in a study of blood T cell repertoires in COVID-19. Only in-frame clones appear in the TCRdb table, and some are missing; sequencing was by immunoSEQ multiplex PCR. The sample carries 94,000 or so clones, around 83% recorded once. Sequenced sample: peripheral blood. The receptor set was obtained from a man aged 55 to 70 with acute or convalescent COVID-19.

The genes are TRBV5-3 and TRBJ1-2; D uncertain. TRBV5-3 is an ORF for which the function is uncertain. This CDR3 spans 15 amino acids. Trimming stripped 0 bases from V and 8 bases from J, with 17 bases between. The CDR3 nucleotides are TGTGCCAGAAGCTTGGGTGGGCTACACGATGGGGGCTACACCTTC. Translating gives CARSLGGLHDGGYTF.

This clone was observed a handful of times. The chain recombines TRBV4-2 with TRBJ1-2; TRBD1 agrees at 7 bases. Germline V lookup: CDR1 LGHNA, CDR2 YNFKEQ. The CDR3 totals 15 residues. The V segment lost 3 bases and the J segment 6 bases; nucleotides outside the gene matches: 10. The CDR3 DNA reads TGTGCCAGCAGCCATGTGGCTGACAGGGAAAATGGCTACACCTTC. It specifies CASSHVADRENGYTF.

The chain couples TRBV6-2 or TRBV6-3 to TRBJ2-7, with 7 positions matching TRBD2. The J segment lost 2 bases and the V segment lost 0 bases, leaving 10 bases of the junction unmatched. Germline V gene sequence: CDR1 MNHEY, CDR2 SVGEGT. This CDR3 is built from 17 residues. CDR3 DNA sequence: TGTGCCAGCAGTTACTCGATAGAGGGGAGGGGAACCTACGAGCAGTACTTC. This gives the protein CASSYSIEGRGTYEQYF.

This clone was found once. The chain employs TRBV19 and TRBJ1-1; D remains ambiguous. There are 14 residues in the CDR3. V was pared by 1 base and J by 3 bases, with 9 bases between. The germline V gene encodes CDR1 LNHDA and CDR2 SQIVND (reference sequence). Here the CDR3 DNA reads TGTGCCAGTAGTATAGCAGGAACGGACACTGAAGCTTTCTTT. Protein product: CASSIAGTDTEAFF.

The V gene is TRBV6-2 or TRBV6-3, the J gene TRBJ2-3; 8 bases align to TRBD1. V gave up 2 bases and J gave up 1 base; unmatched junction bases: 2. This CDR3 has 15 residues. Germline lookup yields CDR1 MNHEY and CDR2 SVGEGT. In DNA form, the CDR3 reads TGTGCCAGCAGTTACCGGGACAGGCGCACAGATACGCAGTATTTT. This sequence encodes CASSYRDRRTDTQYF.

This chain's CDR3 is CASSQNFKRDYNEQFF. The CDR3 nucleotides are TGCGCCAGCAGCCAAAACTTCAAACGTGACTACAATGAGCAGTTCTTC. The chain recombines TRBV4-3 with TRBJ2-1; D unclear. The germline gives CDR1 LGHNA, CDR2 YSLEER. This CDR3 contains 16 residues. Trimming shortened V by 2 bases and J by 3 bases, and 14 bases separated the two germline ends.

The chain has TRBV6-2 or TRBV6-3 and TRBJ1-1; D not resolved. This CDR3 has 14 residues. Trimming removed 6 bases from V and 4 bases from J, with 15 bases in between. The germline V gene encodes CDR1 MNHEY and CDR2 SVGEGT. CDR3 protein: CASSQRPGSTEAFF. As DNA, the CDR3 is TGTGCCAGCAGCCAACGACCGGGGAGCACTGAAGCTTTCTTT.

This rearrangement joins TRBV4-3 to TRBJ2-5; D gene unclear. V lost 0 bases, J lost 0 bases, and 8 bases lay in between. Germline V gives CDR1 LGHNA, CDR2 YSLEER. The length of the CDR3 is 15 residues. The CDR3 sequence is CASSQDLGYQETQYF. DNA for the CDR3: TGCGCCAGCAGCCAAGATCTCGGGTACCAAGAGACCCAGTACTTC.

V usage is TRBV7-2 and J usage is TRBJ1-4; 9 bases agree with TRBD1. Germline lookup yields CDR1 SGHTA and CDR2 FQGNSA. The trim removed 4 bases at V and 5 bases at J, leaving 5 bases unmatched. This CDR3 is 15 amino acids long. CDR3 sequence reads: CASSYGTGRNEKLFF. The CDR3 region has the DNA TGTGCCAGCAGCTATGGGACAGGGCGGAATGAAAAACTGTTTTTT.

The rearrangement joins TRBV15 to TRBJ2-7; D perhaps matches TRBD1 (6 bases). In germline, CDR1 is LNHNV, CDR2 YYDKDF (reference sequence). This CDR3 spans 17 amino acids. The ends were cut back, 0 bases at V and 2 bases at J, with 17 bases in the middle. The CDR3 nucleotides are TGTGCCACCAGCAGAGATGGGTGGGCACAGGGACCCTACGAGCAGTACGTC. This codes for CATSRDGWAQGPYEQYV.

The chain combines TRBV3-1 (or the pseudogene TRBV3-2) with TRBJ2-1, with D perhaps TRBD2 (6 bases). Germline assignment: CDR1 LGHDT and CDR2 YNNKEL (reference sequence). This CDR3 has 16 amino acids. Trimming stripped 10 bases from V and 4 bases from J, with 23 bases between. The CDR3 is CATRRGGVEGYNEQFF. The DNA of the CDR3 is TGTGCCACACGAAGGGGAGGAGTAGAGGGGTACAATGAGCAGTTCTTC.

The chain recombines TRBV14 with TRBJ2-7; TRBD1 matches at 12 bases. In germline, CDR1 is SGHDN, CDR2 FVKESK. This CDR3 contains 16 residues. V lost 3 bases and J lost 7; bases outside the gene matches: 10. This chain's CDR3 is CASSQLGGQGANEQYF. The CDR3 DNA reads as TGTGCCAGCAGCCAGCTCGGGGGACAGGGGGCGAATGAGCAGTACTTC.

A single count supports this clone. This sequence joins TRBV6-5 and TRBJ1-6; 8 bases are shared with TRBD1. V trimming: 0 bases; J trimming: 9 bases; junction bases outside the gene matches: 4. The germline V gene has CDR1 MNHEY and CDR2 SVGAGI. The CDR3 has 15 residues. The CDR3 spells CASSYSGQGGSPLHF. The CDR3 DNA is TGTGCCAGCAGTTACTCCGGACAGGGAGGTTCACCCCTCCACTTT.

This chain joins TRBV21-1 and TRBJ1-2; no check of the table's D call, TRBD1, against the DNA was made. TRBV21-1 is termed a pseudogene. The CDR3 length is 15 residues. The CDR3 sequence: CASSKWDRANYGYTF. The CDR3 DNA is TGTGCCAGCAGCAAGTGGGACAGAGCCAACTATGGCTACACCTTC.

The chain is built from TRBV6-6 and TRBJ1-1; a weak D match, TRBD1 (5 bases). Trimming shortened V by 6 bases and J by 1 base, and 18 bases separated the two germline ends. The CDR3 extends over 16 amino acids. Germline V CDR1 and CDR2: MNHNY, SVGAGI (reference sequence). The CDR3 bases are TGTGCCAGCAGGGACCCGGCAGGGAATAAGAACACTGAAGCTTTCTTT. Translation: CASRDPAGNKNTEAFF.

The CDR3 protein is CASSYSWAENSPLHF. The CDR3 DNA follows: TGTGCCAGCAGTTACTCTTGGGCAGAAAATTCACCCCTCCACTTT. The chain couples TRBV6-5 to TRBJ1-6; D is unresolved. Germline CDR1 and CDR2: MNHEY and SVGAGI. Trimming removed 0 bases at V and 7 bases at J, with 10 bases between. This CDR3 has 15 amino acids.

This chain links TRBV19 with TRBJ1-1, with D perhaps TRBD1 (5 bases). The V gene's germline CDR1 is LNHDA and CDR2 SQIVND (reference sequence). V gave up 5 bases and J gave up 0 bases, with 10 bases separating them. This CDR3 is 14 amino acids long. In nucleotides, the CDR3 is TGTGCCAGTAGTTACGGGGGATTGAACACTGAAGCTTTCTTT. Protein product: CASSYGGLNTEAFF.

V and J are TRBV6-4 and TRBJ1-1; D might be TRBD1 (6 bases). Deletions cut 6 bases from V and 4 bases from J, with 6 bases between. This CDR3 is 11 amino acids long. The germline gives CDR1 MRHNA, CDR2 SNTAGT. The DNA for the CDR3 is TGTGCCAGCAGACAGGGCACTGAAGCTTTCTTT. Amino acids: CASRQGTEAFF.

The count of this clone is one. The CDR3 bases are TGTGCCAGCATCGATGGAGGGGAGACCGGCTTCGGGGCCAAAAACATTCAGTACTTC. Its translation: CASIDGGETGFGAKNIQYF. The rearrangement joins TRBV2 to TRBJ2-4; D perhaps matches TRBD2 (6 bases). The V gene's germline CDR1 is SNHLY and CDR2 FYNNEI. V was clipped by 7 bases and J by 1 base, with 26 bases between them. This CDR3 region has 19 residues.

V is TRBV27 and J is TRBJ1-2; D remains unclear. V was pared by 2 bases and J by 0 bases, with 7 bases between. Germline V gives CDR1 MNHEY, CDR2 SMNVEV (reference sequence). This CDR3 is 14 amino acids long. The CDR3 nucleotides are TGTGCCAGCAGTTTACGAGCCTCTAACTATGGCTACACCTTC. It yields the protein CASSLRASNYGYTF.

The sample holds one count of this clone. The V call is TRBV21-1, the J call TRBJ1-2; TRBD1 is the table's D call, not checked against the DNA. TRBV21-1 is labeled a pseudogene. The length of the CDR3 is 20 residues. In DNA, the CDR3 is TGTGCCAGCAGCATCGTAAAAACCGGGACAGGTGATTTTTGGCGCTATGGCTACACCTTC. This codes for CASSIVKTGTGDFWRYGYTF.

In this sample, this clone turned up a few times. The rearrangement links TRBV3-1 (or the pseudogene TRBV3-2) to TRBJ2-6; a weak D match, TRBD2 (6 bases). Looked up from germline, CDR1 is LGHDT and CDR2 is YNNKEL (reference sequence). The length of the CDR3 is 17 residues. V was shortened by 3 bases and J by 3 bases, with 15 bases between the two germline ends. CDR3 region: CASSHGAGFGGANVLTF. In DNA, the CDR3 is TGTGCCAGCAGCCACGGGGCGGGATTTGGTGGGGCCAACGTCCTGACTTTC.

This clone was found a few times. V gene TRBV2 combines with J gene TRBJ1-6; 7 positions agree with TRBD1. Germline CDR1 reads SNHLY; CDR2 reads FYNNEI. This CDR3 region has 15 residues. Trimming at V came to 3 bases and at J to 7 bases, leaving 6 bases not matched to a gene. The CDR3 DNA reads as TGTGCCAGCAGTGATAACAGGGGCTCCAATTCACCCCTCCACTTT. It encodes CASSDNRGSNSPLHF.